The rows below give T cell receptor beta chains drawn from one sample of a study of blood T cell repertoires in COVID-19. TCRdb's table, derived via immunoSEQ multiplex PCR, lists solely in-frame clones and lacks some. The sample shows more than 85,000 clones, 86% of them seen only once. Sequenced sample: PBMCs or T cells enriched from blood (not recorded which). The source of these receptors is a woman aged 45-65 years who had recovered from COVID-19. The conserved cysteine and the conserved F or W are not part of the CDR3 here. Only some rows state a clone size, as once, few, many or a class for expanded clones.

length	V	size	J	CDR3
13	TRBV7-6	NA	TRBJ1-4	ASSPRTGSGEKLF
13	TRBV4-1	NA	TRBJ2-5	ASSQGQGRIETQY
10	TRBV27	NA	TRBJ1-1	ASNGRVTEAF
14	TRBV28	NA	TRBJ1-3	ASSISPGDFGNTIY
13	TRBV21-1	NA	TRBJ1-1	ASSSPGQGSTEAF
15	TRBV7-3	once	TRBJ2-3	ASSPSQGAYDADTQY
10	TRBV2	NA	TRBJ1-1	ASSGQGPEAF
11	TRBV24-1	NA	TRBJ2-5	ATSRLAEETQY
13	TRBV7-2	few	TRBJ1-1	ASSLDGGMNTEAF
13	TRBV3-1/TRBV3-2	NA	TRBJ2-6	ASSQDSSGANALT
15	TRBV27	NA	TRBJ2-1	ASRLKPTRNSYNEQF
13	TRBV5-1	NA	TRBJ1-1	ASSLVGTKDTEAF
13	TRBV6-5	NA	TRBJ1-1	ASRVYRETNTEAF
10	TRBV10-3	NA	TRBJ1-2	AISVTGYGYT
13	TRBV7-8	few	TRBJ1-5	ASSQHRGSNQPQH
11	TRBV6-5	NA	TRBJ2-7	ASRLAGGYEQY
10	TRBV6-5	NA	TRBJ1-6	ASREGNSPLH
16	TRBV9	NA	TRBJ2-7	ASSVGVLAGQSNYEQY
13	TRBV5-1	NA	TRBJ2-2	ASSQDRAAAGELF
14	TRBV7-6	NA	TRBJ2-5	ASSLRTSGGSETQY
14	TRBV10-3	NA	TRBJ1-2	AIRATGDPTNYGYT
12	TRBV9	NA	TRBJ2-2	ASSPRGNAGELF
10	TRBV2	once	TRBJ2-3	ASSPGEGTQY
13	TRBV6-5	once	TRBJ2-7	ASKPGTSDYYEQY
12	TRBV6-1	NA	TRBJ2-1	ASSDVGAYGEQF
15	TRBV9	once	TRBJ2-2	ASSGTSGGTNTGELF
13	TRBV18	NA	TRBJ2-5	ASSRTGTAKETQY
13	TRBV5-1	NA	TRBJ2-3	ASSWSGVGTDTQY